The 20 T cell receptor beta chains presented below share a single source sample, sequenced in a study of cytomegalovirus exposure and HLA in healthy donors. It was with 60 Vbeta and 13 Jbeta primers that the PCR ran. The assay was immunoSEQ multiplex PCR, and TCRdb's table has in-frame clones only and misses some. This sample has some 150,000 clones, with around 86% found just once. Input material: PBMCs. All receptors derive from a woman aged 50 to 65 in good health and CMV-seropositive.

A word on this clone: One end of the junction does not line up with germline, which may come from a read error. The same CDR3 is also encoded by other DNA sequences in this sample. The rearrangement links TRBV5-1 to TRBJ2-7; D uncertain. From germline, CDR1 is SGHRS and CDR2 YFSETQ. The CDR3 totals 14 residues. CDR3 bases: TGCGCCAGTAGCTTGGGTAGCCAGAGCTACGAGCAGTACTTC. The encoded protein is CASSLGSQSYEQYF.

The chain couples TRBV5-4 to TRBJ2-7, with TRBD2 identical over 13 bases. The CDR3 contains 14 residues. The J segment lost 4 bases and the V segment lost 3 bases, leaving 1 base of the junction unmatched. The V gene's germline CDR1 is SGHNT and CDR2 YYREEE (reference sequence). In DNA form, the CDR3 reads TGTGCCAGCAGCTCGGGACTAGCGGGATACGAGCAGTACTTC. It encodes CASSSGLAGYEQYF.

In DNA, the CDR3 is TGCAGCGTGAGGGGACTAGCGGGGGGCGGGTCCTACAATGAGCAGTTCTTC. This translates into CSVRGLAGGGSYNEQFF. The rearrangement uses TRBV29-1 and TRBJ2-1; 15 bases map to TRBD2. Germline CDR1 and CDR2: SQVTM and ANQGSEA. The CDR3 totals 17 residues. Trimming at V came to 6 bases and at J to 1 base, leaving 7 bases not matched to a gene.

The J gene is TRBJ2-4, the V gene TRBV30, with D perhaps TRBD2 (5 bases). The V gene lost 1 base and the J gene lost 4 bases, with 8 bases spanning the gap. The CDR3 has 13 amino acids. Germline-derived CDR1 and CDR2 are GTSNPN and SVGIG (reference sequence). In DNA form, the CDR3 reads TGTGCCTGGAGTGCCGGACTGAAAAACATTCAGTACTTC. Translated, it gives CAWSAGLKNIQYF.

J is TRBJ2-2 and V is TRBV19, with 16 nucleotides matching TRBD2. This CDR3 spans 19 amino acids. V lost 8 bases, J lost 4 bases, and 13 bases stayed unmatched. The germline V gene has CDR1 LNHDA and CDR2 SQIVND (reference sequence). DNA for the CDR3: TGTGCCAGTCAAAATCCCGGGACTAGCGGGAGGGAGGGCACCGGGGAGCTGTTTTTT. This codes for CASQNPGTSGREGTGELFF.

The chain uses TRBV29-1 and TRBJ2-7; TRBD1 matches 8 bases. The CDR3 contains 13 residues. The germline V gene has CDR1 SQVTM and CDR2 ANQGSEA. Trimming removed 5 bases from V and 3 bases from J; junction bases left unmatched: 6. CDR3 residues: CSVRTGLDYEQYF. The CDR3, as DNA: TGCAGCGTTCGGACAGGGTTAGACTACGAGCAGTACTTC.

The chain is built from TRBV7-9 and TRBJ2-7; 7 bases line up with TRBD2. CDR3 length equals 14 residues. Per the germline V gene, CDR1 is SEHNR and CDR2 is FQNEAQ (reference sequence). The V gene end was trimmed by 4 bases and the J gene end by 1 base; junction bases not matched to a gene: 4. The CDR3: CASSSRGISYEQYF. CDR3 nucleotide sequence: TGTGCCAGCAGCTCGCGGGGGATTTCCTACGAGCAGTACTTC.

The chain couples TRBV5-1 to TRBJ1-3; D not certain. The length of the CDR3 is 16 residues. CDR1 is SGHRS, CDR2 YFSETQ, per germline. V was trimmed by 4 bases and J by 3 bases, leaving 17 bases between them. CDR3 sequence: CASSLGGDLGGNTIYF. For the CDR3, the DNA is TGCGCCAGCAGCCTGGGCGGCGATTTAGGTGGAAACACCATATATTTT.

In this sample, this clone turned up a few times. CDR3 DNA sequence: TGCGCCAGCAGCTCCGGGACAGGGAAATTGGCGCAGTATTTT. Translation: CASSSGTGKLAQYF. The V and J genes are TRBV5-1 and TRBJ2-3, with 9 bases fitting TRBD1. Germline lookup yields CDR1 SGHRS and CDR2 YFSETQ. Trimming at V came to 3 bases and at J to 10 bases, leaving 9 bases not matched to a gene. This CDR3 has 14 residues.

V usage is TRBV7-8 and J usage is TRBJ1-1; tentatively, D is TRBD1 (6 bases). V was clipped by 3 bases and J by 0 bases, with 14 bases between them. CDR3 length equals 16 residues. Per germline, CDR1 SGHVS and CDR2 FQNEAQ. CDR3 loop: CASSFAPDSLNTEAFF. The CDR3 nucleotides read TGTGCCAGCAGCTTTGCGCCGGACAGCCTGAACACTGAAGCTTTCTTT.

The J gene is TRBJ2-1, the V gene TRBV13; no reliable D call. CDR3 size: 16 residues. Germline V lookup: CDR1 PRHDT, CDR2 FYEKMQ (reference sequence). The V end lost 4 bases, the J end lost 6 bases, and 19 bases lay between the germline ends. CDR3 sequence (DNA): TGTGCCAGCAGCTCACGTACCGAGGTCGGCGGCAATGAGCAGTTCTTC. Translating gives CASSSRTEVGGNEQFF.

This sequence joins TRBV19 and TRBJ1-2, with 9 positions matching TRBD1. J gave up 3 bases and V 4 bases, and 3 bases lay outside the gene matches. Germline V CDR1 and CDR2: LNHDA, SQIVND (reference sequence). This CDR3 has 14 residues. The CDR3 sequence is CASSNGQGYYGYTF. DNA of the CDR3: TGTGCCAGTAGTAATGGACAGGGGTACTATGGCTACACCTTC.

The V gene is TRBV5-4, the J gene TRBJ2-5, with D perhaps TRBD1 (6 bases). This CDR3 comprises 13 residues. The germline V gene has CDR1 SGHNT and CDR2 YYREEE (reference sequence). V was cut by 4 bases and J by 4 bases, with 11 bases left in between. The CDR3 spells CASSVPQGETQYF. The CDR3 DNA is TGTGCCAGCAGCGTGCCACAGGGAGAGACCCAGTACTTC.

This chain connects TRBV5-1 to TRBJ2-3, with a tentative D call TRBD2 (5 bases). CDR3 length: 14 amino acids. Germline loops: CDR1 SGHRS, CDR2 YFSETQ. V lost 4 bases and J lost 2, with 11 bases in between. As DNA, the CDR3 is TGCGCCAGCAGCCCAGGAGGAATCACAGATACGCAGTATTTT. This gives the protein CASSPGGITDTQYF. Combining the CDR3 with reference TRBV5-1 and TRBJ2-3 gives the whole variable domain KAGVTQTPRYLIKTRGQQVTLSCSPISGHRSVSWYQQTPGQGLQFLFEYFSETQRNKGNFPGRFSGRQFSNSRSEMNVSTLELGDSALYLCASSPGGITDTQYFGPGTRLTVL.

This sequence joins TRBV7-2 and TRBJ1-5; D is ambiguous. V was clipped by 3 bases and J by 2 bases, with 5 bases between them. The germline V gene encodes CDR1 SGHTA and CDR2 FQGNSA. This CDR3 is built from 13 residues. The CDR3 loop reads CASSFTGNQPQHF. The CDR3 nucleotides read TGTGCCAGCAGCTTTACAGGCAATCAGCCCCAGCATTTT.

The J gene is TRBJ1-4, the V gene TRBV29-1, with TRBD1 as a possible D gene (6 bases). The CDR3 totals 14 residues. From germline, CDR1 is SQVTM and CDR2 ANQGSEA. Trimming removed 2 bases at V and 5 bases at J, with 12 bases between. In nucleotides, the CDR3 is TGCAGCGTTGAACGGGACACCCAGAATGAAAAACTGTTTTTT. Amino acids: CSVERDTQNEKLFF.

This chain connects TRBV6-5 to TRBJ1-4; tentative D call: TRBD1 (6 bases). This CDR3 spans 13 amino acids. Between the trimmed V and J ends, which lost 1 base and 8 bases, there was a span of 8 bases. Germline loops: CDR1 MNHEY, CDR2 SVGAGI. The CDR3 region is CASSYLTGEKLFF. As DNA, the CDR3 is TGTGCCAGCAGTTACTTAACAGGGGAAAAACTGTTTTTT.

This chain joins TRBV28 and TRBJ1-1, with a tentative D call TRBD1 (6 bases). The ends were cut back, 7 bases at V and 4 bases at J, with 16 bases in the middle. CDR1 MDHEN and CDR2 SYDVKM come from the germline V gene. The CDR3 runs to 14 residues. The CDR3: CASTLGGLSTEAFF. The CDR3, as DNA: TGTGCCAGCACCCTAGGGGGATTAAGCACTGAAGCTTTCTTT.

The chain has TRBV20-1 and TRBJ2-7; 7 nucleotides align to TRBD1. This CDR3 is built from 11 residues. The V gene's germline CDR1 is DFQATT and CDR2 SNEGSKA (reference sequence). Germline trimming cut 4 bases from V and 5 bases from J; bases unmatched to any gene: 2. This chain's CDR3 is CSANRGDEQYF. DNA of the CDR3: TGCAGTGCTAACAGGGGCGACGAGCAGTACTTC.

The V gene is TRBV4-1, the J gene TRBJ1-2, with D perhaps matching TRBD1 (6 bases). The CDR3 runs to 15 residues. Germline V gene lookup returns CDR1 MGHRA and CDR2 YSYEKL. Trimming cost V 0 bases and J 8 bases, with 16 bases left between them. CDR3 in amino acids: CASSQDGQWAQGYTF. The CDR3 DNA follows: TGCGCCAGCAGCCAAGATGGACAGTGGGCTCAAGGCTACACCTTC.